Presented here are 21 T cell receptor beta chains from one specimen sequenced in a study of Graves' ophthalmopathy and Graves' hyperthyroidism. The TCR beta CDR3 regions underwent amplification from RNA transcripts. Second-round multiplex PCR followed a first-round RT-PCR using HTBI primers. MiXCR, applied by TCRdb to the multiplex PCR reads, yields one record per CDR3 protein. Among about 480,000 distinct CDR3 sequences listed, approximately 15% were seen once. The sequenced material came from blood. The receptors stem from a woman aged 25 to 45 with Graves' ophthalmopathy.

V gene TRBV6-5 combines with J gene TRBJ2-7, with a tentative D call TRBD1 (5 bases). With 5 bases removed from V and 10 bases from J, the gap between germline ends came to 24 bases. Germline V gene lookup returns CDR1 MNHEY and CDR2 SVGAGI. This CDR3 region has 15 residues. CDR3 in DNA: TGTGCCAGCAGTCACCGACTGGACGGCCAGGGTGGCCAGTACTTC. It yields the protein CASSHRLDGQGGQYF.

This clonotype was found many times. This rearrangement joins TRBV29-1 to TRBJ1-2, with TRBD1 identical over 7 bases. With 1 base clipped from V and 2 bases from J, the junction kept 7 bases outside the gene matches. Germline V gene sequence: CDR1 SQVTM, CDR2 ANQGSEA. The CDR3 covers 15 residues. The CDR3 nucleotides read TGCAGCGTTGAAGGACAGGGAGGGGTCAACTATGGCTACACCTTC. It codes for CSVEGQGGVNYGYTF.

The table lists this clonotype with a count of one. The V gene is TRBV4-1, the J gene TRBJ1-5; unclear D gene. This CDR3 comprises 16 residues. Germline CDR1 reads MGHRA; CDR2 reads YSYEKL. Trimming removed 3 bases at V and 7 bases at J, with 19 bases between. CDR3 sequence reads: CASSQDAWGSAQPQHF. In nucleotides, the CDR3 is TGCGCCAGCAGCCAGGACGCCTGGGGATCCGCACAGCCCCAGCATTTT.

This clonotype was seen a handful of times. The chain is built from TRBV4-1 and TRBJ1-2; D is unresolved. CDR1 is MGHRA and CDR2 is YSYEKL in the germline V gene. V lost 1 base and J 4 bases, leaving 10 bases between the germline ends. The length of the CDR3 is 14 residues. CDR3 DNA sequence: TGCGCCAGCAGCCAAGTGACCGCCTCCTATGGCTACACCTTC. Its protein is CASSQVTASYGYTF.

This clonotype appeared many times. J is TRBJ2-5 and V is TRBV11-3; 7 nucleotides agree with TRBD2. CDR3 length: 14 amino acids. Trimming cost V 8 bases and J 9 bases; bases outside gene matches: 15. Germline values: CDR1 SGHNT, CDR2 YENEEA. Written as DNA, the CDR3 is TGTGCCAGCGAGAAGACTAGCTCCCTGGCTGCCCAGTACTTC. Amino acids: CASEKTSSLAAQYF.

In this sample, this clonotype turned up a few times. At one of its ends the junction is not consistent with the germline gene, which may arise from a read error. The chain links TRBV28 to TRBJ1-5; D not certain. The germline gives CDR1 MDHEN, CDR2 SYDVKM. CDR3 length: 13 residues. CDR3 coding DNA: TGTGCCGGCAGAATGGACCGCAATCAGCCCCAGCATTTT. Translation gives CAGRMDRNQPQHF.

As to this clonotype: At one boundary the junction diverges from the germline segment, which might be a read error. The V and J genes are TRBV6-1 and TRBJ1-1; TRBD1 is a possible D gene (6 bases). Germline assignment: CDR1 MNHNS and CDR2 SASEGT. CDR3 length: 13 residues. As DNA, the CDR3 is TGTGCCGTACAACAGGGACTCTTTTCTAAAGCTTGCTTT. It codes for CAVQQGLFSKACF.

Many counts were recorded for this clonotype. The chain combines TRBV12-3 or TRBV12-4 with TRBJ1-2, with a weak D call TRBD1 (6 bases). CDR3 size: 14 residues. V was cut by 3 bases and J by 7 bases, with 15 bases left in between. The CDR3 DNA is TGTGCCAGCAGTTTTTGGGGGCGCGAGGGTGGCTACACCTTC. This encodes CASSFWGREGGYTF.

This clonotype was seen more than once but under ten times. The CDR3 coding sequence is TGCGCCAGCAGCCCAGCCCCGAGGGGTGACTATGGCTACACCTTC. Its translation is CASSPAPRGDYGYTF. The genes are TRBV5-1 and TRBJ1-2; D may be TRBD1 (5 bases). The CDR3 contains 15 residues. Germline V CDR1 and CDR2: SGHRS, YFSETQ. Trimming removed 4 bases at V and 3 bases at J, with 16 bases between.

This sequence joins TRBV30 and TRBJ2-7; D could derive from TRBD1 or TRBD2 (5 bases each). This CDR3 has 14 residues. Per the germline V gene, CDR1 is GTSNPN and CDR2 is SVGIG (reference sequence). Trimming pared 5 bases from V and 5 bases from J, leaving 19 bases between. CDR3 in DNA: TGTGCCTGGGCTAGAGGGGTTATAGGCGACGAGCAGTACTTC. Translated, it gives CAWARGVIGDEQYF. The complete variable domain, with remaining parts taken from reference TRBV30 and TRBJ2-7, reads SQTIHQWPATLVQPVGSPLSLECTVEGTSNPNLYWYRQAAGRGLQLLFYSVGIGQISSEVPQNLSASRPQDRQFILSSKKLLLSDSGFYLCAWARGVIGDEQYFGPGTRLTVT.

The rearrangement links TRBV6-5 to TRBJ1-3; maybe TRBD1 (5 bases). V lost 2 bases to trimming and J lost 4 bases, with 12 bases between them. Germline CDR1 reads MNHEY; CDR2 reads SVGAGI. The CDR3 runs 15 residues. CDR3 sequence: CASSYGADKGNTIYF. The CDR3, as DNA: TGTGCCAGCAGTTACGGGGCAGACAAGGGAAACACCATATATTTT.

This clonotype has a count of ten or more. The chain recombines TRBV24-1 with TRBJ1-5, with a possible D match to TRBD1 (5 bases). Trimming took 8 bases from V and 2 from J, leaving 15 bases between them. This CDR3 contains 15 residues. CDR1 and CDR2 (germline): KGHDR, SFDVKD. The chain's CDR3 is CATTRPGRCNQPQHF. Here the CDR3 DNA reads TGTGCCACCACGAGGCCGGGGCGTTGCAATCAGCCCCAGCATTTT.

This clonotype was observed many times. The J gene is TRBJ1-3, the V gene TRBV5-1, with D possibly TRBD1 on 5 matching bases. Germline-derived CDR1 and CDR2 are SGHRS and YFSETQ. The CDR3 is made up of 15 amino acids. The ends were cut back, 1 base at V and 2 bases at J, with 10 bases in the middle. Written as DNA, the CDR3 is TGCGCCAGCAGCTTGAATGGGGGAGCTGGAAACACCATATATTTT. Translating gives CASSLNGGAGNTIYF.

This clonotype was recorded many times. The V gene is TRBV28, the J gene TRBJ2-7; 14 positions agree with TRBD2. The J segment lost 4 bases and the V segment lost 5 bases, leaving 7 bases of the junction unmatched. The CDR3 runs to 16 residues. Germline CDR1 reads MDHEN; CDR2 reads SYDVKM. In nucleotides, the CDR3 is TGTGCCAGCAGTCTAGCCCGGACTAGCGGGAGGTACGAGCAGTACTTC. It translates to CASSLARTSGRYEQYF.

This clonotype was seen many times. This chain links TRBV20-1 with TRBJ2-7, with TRBD1 as a possible D gene (7 bases). Trimming cost V 7 bases and J 3 bases, with 10 bases left between them. The length of the CDR3 is 11 residues. Germline CDR1 is DFQATT and CDR2 is SNEGSKA (reference sequence). The CDR3, as DNA: TGCAGTGTCAGGGGGGTCTACGAGCAGTACTTC. Protein: CSVRGVYEQYF.

Turning to this clonotype: Just one base apart from a much larger clone, this may be a read error. The chain links TRBV20-1 to TRBJ2-5; TRBD2 matches at 14 bases. The CDR3 length is 15 residues. CDR1 DFQATT and CDR2 SNEGSKA come from the germline V gene (reference sequence). The CDR3 sequence: CSARDLGLAGETRYF. CDR3 coding DNA: TGCAGTGCTAGAGATCTGGGACTAGCGGGGGAGACCCGGTACTTC.

This clonotype was recorded at least ten times. The CDR3 DNA follows: TGTGCCACGCGCCGGGACAGCGATCAGCCCCAGCATTTT. Its translation is CATRRDSDQPQHF. The gene calls are TRBV10-3 and TRBJ1-5; 7 bases line up with TRBD1. Germline CDR1 reads ENHRY; CDR2 reads SYGVKD. V shed 10 bases, J shed 5 bases, and the junction held 8 bases outside the gene matches. The CDR3 covers 13 residues.

This clonotype was detected ten times or more. The rearrangement links TRBV6-1 to TRBJ1-1; D not resolved. Germline-derived CDR1 and CDR2 are MNHNS and SASEGT. The CDR3 is made up of 14 amino acids. Trimming shortened V by 2 bases and J by 4 bases, and 11 bases separated the two germline ends. The CDR3 sequence is CASSEWSGGTEAFF. The CDR3, as DNA: TGTGCCAGCAGTGAATGGTCCGGTGGCACTGAAGCTTTCTTT.

This clonotype has a count of ten or more. The V and J genes are TRBV20-1 and TRBJ1-1; 9 nucleotides align to TRBD1. Germline trimming cut 3 bases from V and 5 bases from J; bases unmatched to any gene: 10. This CDR3 is 15 amino acids long. Looked up from germline, CDR1 is DFQATT and CDR2 is SNEGSKA (reference sequence). CDR3 coding DNA: TGCAGTGCTAGGAAAACAGGGGGCGTAGGGACTGAAGCTTTCTTT. It translates to CSARKTGGVGTEAFF.

This clonotype occurred many times. The chain joins TRBV5-1 to TRBJ2-7; possible D gene TRBD2, 6 bases. The germline gives CDR1 SGHRS, CDR2 YFSETQ. V was cut by 4 bases and J by 5 bases, with 13 bases left in between. The CDR3 runs to 13 residues. CDR3 in DNA: TGCGCCAGCAGCACGAGTTGGGGGGACGAGCAGTACTTC. Residues: CASSTSWGDEQYF.

This clonotype was seen ten or more times. The gene calls are TRBV19 and TRBJ1-1; the D is unclear. V was cut by 5 bases and J by 7 bases, with 29 bases left in between. In germline, CDR1 is LNHDA, CDR2 SQIVND (reference sequence). This CDR3 region has 18 residues. CDR3 DNA sequence: TGTGCCAGTAGTCCGGGGTACCTGGGTATCCGGGAGGAGAGTGAAGCTTTCTTT. This sequence encodes CASSPGYLGIREESEAFF.